This T cell receptor (beta chain) was recovered during a study of cytomegalovirus exposure and HLA in healthy donors. In the study overall: The study placed around 85% of its approximately 400 genotyped donors in the Caucasian-associated ancestry cluster. Regarding the study as a whole: Previously analyzed data showed that most TCR beta V segments were productive at a frequency of about 90% or about 30%. The authors confirmed in vitro that a few CMV-associated chains were specific for CMV antigens. According to a later analysis, donors in an Asian-associated ancestry cluster reportedly had fewer N-insertions than the roughly 720-donor mean.

V lost 5 bases to trimming and J lost 3 bases, with 10 bases between them. The V gene's germline CDR1 is LNHNV and CDR2 YYDKDF (reference sequence). The CDR3 sequence is 13 residues long. In the case of this clone: Antigen: not known.

The PCR used 60 Vbeta and 13 Jbeta primers. The method was immunoSEQ multiplex PCR; TCRdb's version includes in-frame clones alone and lacks a portion of them. The sample consists of over 150,000 clones, roughly four fifths of them appearing once. The specimen sequenced was PBMCs. J is TRBJ1-2 and V is TRBV15; D is ambiguous. This receptor was identified in a male donor in good health and CMV-seronegative. This CDR3 reads CATSLIADYGYTF. CDR3 sequence (DNA): TGTGCCACCAGCCTTATAGCGGACTATGGCTACACCTTC.